These 29 T cell receptor beta chains came from one sample sequenced in a study of CD8 T cells in Susac syndrome. Random-hexamer reverse transcription was applied to 0.5 to 1 ug RNA. TCRdb re-called the immunoSEQ multiplex PCR reads through MiXCR, storing one row per CDR3 protein. The table shows about 190,000 distinct CDR3 sequences, with roughly 90% occurring only once. Input material: CD4+ T cells from PBMCs. The receptors here all came from a human donor with Susac syndrome.

The genes are TRBV7-3 and TRBJ2-7; 11 nucleotides align to TRBD1. Germline lookup yields CDR1 SGHTA and CDR2 FQGTGA. The V and J ends lost 4 bases and 7 bases, in that order; junction bases with no gene match: 6. This CDR3 is built from 14 residues. The CDR3, as DNA: TGTGCCAGCAGCTCCGGACAGGGGGCGGGGGAGCAGTACTTC. It is translated as CASSSGQGAGEQYF.

The chain uses TRBV20-1 and TRBJ2-1, with D perhaps matching TRBD1 or TRBD2 (5 bases each). This CDR3 comprises 14 residues. With 0 bases removed from V and 6 bases from J, the gap between germline ends came to 12 bases. The germline V gene has CDR1 DFQATT and CDR2 SNEGSKA (reference sequence). This chain's CDR3 is CSARDYTGANEQFF. The CDR3 coding sequence is TGCAGTGCTAGAGATTATACCGGGGCCAATGAGCAGTTCTTC.

This sequence joins TRBV9 and TRBJ2-1; D is perhaps TRBD2 (5 bases). The V end lost 3 bases, the J end lost 5 bases, and 15 bases lay between the germline ends. CDR1 is SGDLS and CDR2 is YYNGEE in the germline V gene. The CDR3 contains 15 residues. This CDR3 reads CASSALTGSDNEQFF. The CDR3 DNA is TGTGCCAGCAGCGCCTTAACGGGGTCTGACAATGAGCAGTTCTTC.

This chain connects TRBV6-5 to TRBJ2-7; possibly TRBD1 for D (7 bases). Germline V gene lookup returns CDR1 MNHEY and CDR2 SVGAGI. The V end was cut by 3 bases, the J end by 6 bases, with 15 bases between. CDR3 length equals 14 residues. CDR3 sequence reads: CASSYKEGAGEQYF. As DNA, the CDR3 is TGTGCCAGCAGTTATAAGGAGGGGGCAGGCGAGCAGTACTTC.

The chain links TRBV11-2 to TRBJ2-7, with 9 nucleotides matching TRBD1. This CDR3 has 15 amino acids. The trim removed 4 bases at V and 3 bases at J, leaving 7 bases unmatched. CDR1 and CDR2 from the germline V gene are SGHAT and FQNNGV. The chain's CDR3 is CASSWDRDRDYEQYF. CDR3 in DNA: TGTGCCAGCAGCTGGGACCGGGACAGGGACTACGAGCAGTACTTC. The variable domain in full, with the rest retrieved from reference TRBV11-2 and TRBJ2-7, is EAGVAQSPRYKIIEKRQSVAFWCNPISGHATLYWYQQILGQGPKLLIQFQNNGVVDDSQLPKDRFSAERLKGVDSTLKIQPAKLEDSAVYLCASSWDRDRDYEQYFGPGTRLTVT.

This chain uses TRBV27 with TRBJ2-7; 12 bases fit TRBD2. Trimming cost V 7 bases and J 3 bases; bases outside gene matches: 7. This CDR3 has 15 residues. Germline lookup yields CDR1 MNHEY and CDR2 SMNVEV (reference sequence). The CDR3 sequence: CASKASGRAVYEQYF. CDR3 in DNA: TGTGCCAGCAAGGCTAGCGGGAGGGCCGTCTACGAGCAGTACTTC.

The chain employs TRBV20-1 and TRBJ2-5; 9 nucleotides agree with TRBD2. The CDR3 length is 16 residues. V lost 4 bases to trimming and J lost 2 bases; unmatched junction nucleotides: 11. The germline V gene encodes CDR1 DFQATT and CDR2 SNEGSKA (reference sequence). CDR3 DNA: TGCAGTGCTAAGTTGATAGCGGGAGTTGGGCAAGAGACCCAGTACTTC. This codes for CSAKLIAGVGQETQYF.

The V gene is TRBV28, the J gene TRBJ2-7; TRBD2 matches 9 bases. Looked up from germline, CDR1 is MDHEN and CDR2 is SYDVKM. The CDR3 sequence is 17 residues long. After removal of 6 bases from V and 3 bases from J, the junction contained 15 bases not matched to a gene. CDR3 protein: CASSPPVSGSLYYEQYF. The CDR3 bases are TGTGCCAGCAGCCCCCCCGTTAGCGGGAGCCTCTACTACGAGCAGTACTTC.

This clonotype showed up just a few times. The chain has TRBV5-1 and TRBJ2-4; 7 bases map to TRBD2. The trim removed 2 bases at V and 1 base at J, leaving 3 bases unmatched. Germline V gives CDR1 SGHRS, CDR2 YFSETQ. The CDR3 covers 15 residues. Written as DNA, the CDR3 is TGCGCCAGCAGCTTTGGGGAGGGGGCCAAAAACATTCAGTACTTC. Translated: CASSFGEGAKNIQYF.

The V gene is TRBV3-1, the J gene TRBJ2-1; TRBD2 matches 7 bases. The germline CDR1 and CDR2 sequences are LGHDT and YNNKEL (reference sequence). The CDR3 runs to 15 residues. The V segment lost 3 bases and the J segment 6 bases; nucleotides outside the gene matches: 8. The CDR3 loop is CASSQTMGGGNEQFF. CDR3 bases: TGTGCCAGCAGCCAGACTATGGGGGGGGGCAATGAGCAGTTCTTC.

The chain uses TRBV10-3 and TRBJ1-1; tentative D call: TRBD1 (5 bases). The CDR3 spans 16 residues. The ends were cut back, 4 bases at V and 3 bases at J, with 18 bases in the middle. In germline, CDR1 is ENHRY, CDR2 SYGVKD. The CDR3 is CAISVGASRRDTEAFF. The CDR3 region has the DNA TGTGCCATCAGTGTAGGGGCCTCGCGTCGGGACACTGAAGCTTTCTTT.

This clonotype was picked up one time. The gene calls are TRBV29-1 and TRBJ1-3; TRBD1 agrees at 8 bases. The CDR3 is 13 residues long. J gave up 3 bases and V 5 bases, and 3 bases lay outside the gene matches. Germline CDR1 reads SQVTM; CDR2 reads ANQGSEA. CDR3 nucleotide sequence: TGCAGCGTTCGGACAGGGAGTGGAAACACCATATATTTT. This translates into CSVRTGSGNTIYF.

The gene calls are TRBV24-1 and TRBJ2-5, with 12 bases identical to TRBD1. Germline CDR1 is KGHDR and CDR2 is SFDVKD. The CDR3 extends over 15 amino acids. V gave up 3 bases and J gave up 4 bases; unmatched junction bases: 2. In DNA, the CDR3 is TGTGCCACCAGTGATCCGGGACAGGGGGCAGAGACCCAGTACTTC. The encoded protein is CATSDPGQGAETQYF.

J is TRBJ1-5 and V is TRBV6-1; D is undetermined. Germline V gene data show CDR1 as MNHNS and CDR2 as SASEGT. The CDR3 runs to 14 residues. V was trimmed by 0 bases and J by 5 bases, leaving 8 bases between them. The CDR3 sequence is CASSEAGGDQPQHF. CDR3 DNA sequence: TGTGCCAGCAGTGAAGCGGGCGGGGATCAGCCCCAGCATTTT.

The chain carries TRBV9 and TRBJ2-2; D gene ambiguous. CDR1 is SGDLS and CDR2 is YYNGEE in the germline V gene. Trimming removed 3 bases at V and 1 base at J, with 7 bases between. The CDR3 is 14 amino acids. CDR3 sequence (DNA): TGTGCCAGCAGCGAGAAATGGAACACCGGGGAGCTGTTTTTT. This gives the protein CASSEKWNTGELFF.

The rearrangement uses TRBV9 and TRBJ2-1; TRBD2 matches 9 bases. The CDR3 has 16 residues. The V and J ends lost 0 bases and 9 bases, in that order; junction bases with no gene match: 10. Germline loops: CDR1 SGDLS, CDR2 YYNGEE. This CDR3 is CASSVVAGGPLVEQFF. CDR3 coding DNA: TGTGCCAGCAGCGTAGTGGCGGGAGGGCCGCTTGTTGAGCAGTTCTTC.

The chain employs TRBV6-5 and TRBJ1-3, with D unresolved. Trimming took 2 bases from V and 0 from J, leaving 8 bases between them. CDR1 is MNHEY, CDR2 SVGAGI, per germline. CDR3 length equals 15 residues. CDR3 DNA: TGTGCCAGCAGTTACGGCAGAAGCTCTGGAAACACCATATATTTT. It codes for CASSYGRSSGNTIYF.

The chain links TRBV2 to TRBJ1-1; 7 nucleotides match TRBD1. The germline gives CDR1 SNHLY, CDR2 FYNNEI. The CDR3 has 12 residues. With V trimmed by 8 bases and J by 3 bases, 3 bases remained unmatched. The CDR3 sequence is CASGGQYTEAFF. The CDR3 DNA reads as TGTGCCAGCGGGGGACAGTACACTGAAGCTTTCTTT.

The rearrangement links TRBV18 to TRBJ2-2, with D unclear. The ends were cut back, 3 bases at V and 6 bases at J, with 8 bases in the middle. Germline lookup yields CDR1 KGHSH and CDR2 LQKENI. CDR3 length: 13 residues. The CDR3 DNA reads as TGTGCCAGCTCACCCCCCTCTGCCGGGGAGCTGTTTTTT. Protein: CASSPPSAGELFF.

The V and J genes are TRBV6-6 and TRBJ2-4; the D gene is possibly TRBD2 (5 bases). V was cut by 2 bases and J by 5 bases, with 16 bases left in between. This CDR3 contains 16 residues. CDR1 is MNHNY, CDR2 SVGAGI, per germline (reference sequence). Here the CDR3 reads CASSYPGGGGQNIQYF. For the CDR3, the DNA is TGTGCCAGCAGTTACCCCGGCGGAGGCGGCCAAAACATTCAGTACTTC.

V is TRBV7-9 and J is TRBJ1-5, with 7 bases that match TRBD1. V trimming: 5 bases; J trimming: 0 bases; junction bases outside the gene matches: 4. This CDR3 spans 15 amino acids. Germline lookup yields CDR1 SEHNR and CDR2 FQNEAQ (reference sequence). CDR3 coding DNA: TGTGCCAGCAGCCCGGGACAGCTTAGCAATCAGCCCCAGCATTTT. Translation gives CASSPGQLSNQPQHF.

This rearrangement joins TRBV4-2 to TRBJ2-2; TRBD2 agrees at 10 bases. The CDR3 sequence is 17 residues long. The V segment lost 3 bases and the J segment 5 bases; nucleotides outside the gene matches: 9. Germline assignment: CDR1 LGHNA and CDR2 YNFKEQ. CDR3: CASSHDLSGGRTGELFF. The CDR3 DNA reads as TGTGCCAGCAGCCATGACCTTAGCGGGGGGAGGACCGGGGAGCTGTTTTTT.

The rearrangement joins TRBV20-1 to TRBJ2-5; TRBD2 matches at 9 bases. After removal of 4 bases from V and 5 bases from J, the junction contained 17 bases not matched to a gene. The CDR3 totals 17 residues. Germline-derived CDR1 and CDR2 are DFQATT and SNEGSKA (reference sequence). In DNA, the CDR3 is TGCAGTGCTATGGGTGTGGCTAGCGGGGCTCATCTTGAGACCCAGTACTTC. Encoded protein: CSAMGVASGAHLETQYF.

The V gene is TRBV5-1, the J gene TRBJ2-5; D gene unclear. The CDR3 runs to 14 residues. Trimming shortened V by 1 base and J by 0 bases, and 7 bases separated the two germline ends. Per germline, CDR1 SGHRS and CDR2 YFSETQ. The CDR3: CASSLIQDQETQYF. CDR3 nucleotides: TGCGCCAGCAGCTTGATCCAGGACCAAGAGACCCAGTACTTC. Variable domain in full (rest from reference TRBV5-1 and TRBJ2-5): KAGVTQTPRYLIKTRGQQVTLSCSPISGHRSVSWYQQTPGQGLQFLFEYFSETQRNKGNFPGRFSGRQFSNSRSEMNVSTLELGDSALYLCASSLIQDQETQYFGPGTRLLVL.

V gene TRBV2 combines with J gene TRBJ1-1; D not certain. The CDR3 contains 13 residues. Trimming cost V 8 bases and J 3 bases, with 13 bases left between them. CDR1 SNHLY and CDR2 FYNNEI come from the germline V gene. The CDR3, as DNA: TGTGCCAGCGACCTGACTGAAGACACTGAAGCTTTCTTT. Its translation is CASDLTEDTEAFF.

The J gene is TRBJ1-5, the V gene TRBV18; the D gene is possibly TRBD1 (6 bases). Trimming removed 2 bases from V and 2 bases from J, with 10 bases in between. This CDR3 is built from 15 residues. Germline loops: CDR1 KGHSH, CDR2 LQKENI. CDR3 loop: CASSPGGHGNQPQHF. CDR3 coding DNA: TGTGCCAGCTCACCAGGGGGCCACGGCAATCAGCCCCAGCATTTT.

The rearrangement joins TRBV19 to TRBJ2-1, with 11 bases aligning to TRBD2. Trimming at V came to 3 bases and at J to 5 bases, leaving 3 bases not matched to a gene. Germline V gene data show CDR1 as LNHDA and CDR2 as SQIVND (reference sequence). The CDR3 runs to 15 residues. CDR3: CASSMGSGRDNEQFF. Here the CDR3 DNA reads TGTGCCAGTAGTATGGGTAGCGGGAGGGACAATGAGCAGTTCTTC.

The V and J genes are TRBV20-1 and TRBJ1-2; 8 nucleotides agree with TRBD1. With 1 base clipped from V and 4 bases from J, the junction kept 11 bases outside the gene matches. CDR3 length: 16 amino acids. The V gene's germline CDR1 is DFQATT and CDR2 SNEGSKA (reference sequence). The CDR3 coding sequence is TGCAGTGCTAGAGCATCACAGGGGGGCTACGCCTATGGCTACACCTTC. Its protein product is CSARASQGGYAYGYTF.

The genes are TRBV27 and TRBJ2-7; 9 bases align to TRBD2. Trimming cost V 5 bases and J 4 bases; bases outside gene matches: 3. The germline V gene encodes CDR1 MNHEY and CDR2 SMNVEV (reference sequence). This CDR3 comprises 13 residues. CDR3 amino acids: CASSPGLAYEQYF. The CDR3 DNA is TGTGCCAGCAGTCCTGGACTAGCGTACGAGCAGTACTTC.